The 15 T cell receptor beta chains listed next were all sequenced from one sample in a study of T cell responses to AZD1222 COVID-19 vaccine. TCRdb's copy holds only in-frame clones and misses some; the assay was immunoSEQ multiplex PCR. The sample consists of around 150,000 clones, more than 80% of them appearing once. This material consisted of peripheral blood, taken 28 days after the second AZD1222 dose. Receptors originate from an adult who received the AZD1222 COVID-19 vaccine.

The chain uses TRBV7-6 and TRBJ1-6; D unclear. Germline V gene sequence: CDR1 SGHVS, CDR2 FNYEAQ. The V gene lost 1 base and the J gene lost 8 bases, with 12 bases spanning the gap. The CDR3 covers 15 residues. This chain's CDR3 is CASSLVGDWDSPLHF. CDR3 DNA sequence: TGTGCCAGCAGCTTAGTCGGTGACTGGGATTCACCCCTCCACTTT.

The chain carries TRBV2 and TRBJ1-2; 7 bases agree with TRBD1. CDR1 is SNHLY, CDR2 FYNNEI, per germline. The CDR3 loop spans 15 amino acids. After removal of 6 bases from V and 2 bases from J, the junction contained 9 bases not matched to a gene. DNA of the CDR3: TGTGCCAGCAGACTTGACAGGGCCGGAAACTATGGCTACACCTTC. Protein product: CASRLDRAGNYGYTF.

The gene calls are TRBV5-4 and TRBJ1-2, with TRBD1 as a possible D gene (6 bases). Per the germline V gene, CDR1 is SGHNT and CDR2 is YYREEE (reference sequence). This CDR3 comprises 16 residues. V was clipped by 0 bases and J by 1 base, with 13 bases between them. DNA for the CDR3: TGTGCCAGCAGCTTGGGGTCAACAGGGTATAACTATGGCTACACCTTC. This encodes CASSLGSTGYNYGYTF.

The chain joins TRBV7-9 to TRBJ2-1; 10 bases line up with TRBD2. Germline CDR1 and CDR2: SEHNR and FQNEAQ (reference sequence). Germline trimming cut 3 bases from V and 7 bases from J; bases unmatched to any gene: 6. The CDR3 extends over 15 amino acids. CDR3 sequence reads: CASSFRSGRANEQFF. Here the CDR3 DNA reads TGTGCCAGCAGCTTCCGGAGCGGGAGGGCAAATGAGCAGTTCTTC.

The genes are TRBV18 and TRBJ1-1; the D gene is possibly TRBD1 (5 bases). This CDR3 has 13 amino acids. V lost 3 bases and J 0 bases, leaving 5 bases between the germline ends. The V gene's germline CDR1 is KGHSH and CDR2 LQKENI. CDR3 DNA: TGTGCCAGCTCACCGACAGTGAACACTGAAGCTTTCTTT. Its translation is CASSPTVNTEAFF.

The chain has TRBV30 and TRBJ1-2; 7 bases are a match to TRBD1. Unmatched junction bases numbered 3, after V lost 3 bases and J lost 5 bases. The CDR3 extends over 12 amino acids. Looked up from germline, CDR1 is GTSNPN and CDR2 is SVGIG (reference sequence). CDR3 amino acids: CAWSPQGYGYTF. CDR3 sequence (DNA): TGTGCCTGGAGCCCACAGGGGTATGGCTACACCTTC.

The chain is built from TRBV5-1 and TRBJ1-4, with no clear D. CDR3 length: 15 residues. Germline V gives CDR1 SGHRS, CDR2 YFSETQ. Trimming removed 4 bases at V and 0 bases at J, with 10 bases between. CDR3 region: CASSGEPATNEKLFF. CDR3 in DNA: TGCGCCAGCAGCGGGGAGCCTGCAACTAATGAAAAACTGTTTTTT.

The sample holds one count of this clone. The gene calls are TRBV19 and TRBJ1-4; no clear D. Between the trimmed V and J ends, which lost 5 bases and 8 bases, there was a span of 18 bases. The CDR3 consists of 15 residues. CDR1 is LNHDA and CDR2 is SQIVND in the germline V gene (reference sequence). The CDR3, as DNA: TGTGCCAGTAGTCCATCGACGTCAGAAAAGGAAAAACTGTTTTTT. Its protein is CASSPSTSEKEKLFF.

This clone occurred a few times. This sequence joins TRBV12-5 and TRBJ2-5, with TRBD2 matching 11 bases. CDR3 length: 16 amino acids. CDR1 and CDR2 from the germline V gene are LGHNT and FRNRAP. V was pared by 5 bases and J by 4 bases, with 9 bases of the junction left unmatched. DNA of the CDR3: TGTGCTAGTGGTCCTAAACTAGCGGGAGAGGGAGAGACCCAGTACTTC. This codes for CASGPKLAGEGETQYF.

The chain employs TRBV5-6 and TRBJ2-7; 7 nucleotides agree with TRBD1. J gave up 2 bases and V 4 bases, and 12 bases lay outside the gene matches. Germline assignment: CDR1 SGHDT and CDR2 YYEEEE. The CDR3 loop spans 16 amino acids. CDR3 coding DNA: TGTGCCAGCAGCATGAGAACCGGACAGGTTACCTACGAGCAGTACTTC. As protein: CASSMRTGQVTYEQYF.

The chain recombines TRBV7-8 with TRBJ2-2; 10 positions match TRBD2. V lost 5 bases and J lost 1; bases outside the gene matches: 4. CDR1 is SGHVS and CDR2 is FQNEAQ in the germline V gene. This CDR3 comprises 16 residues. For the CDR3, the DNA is TGTGCCAGCAGCCAGGGACTAGCGTTGAACACCGGGGAGCTGTTTTTT. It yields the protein CASSQGLALNTGELFF.

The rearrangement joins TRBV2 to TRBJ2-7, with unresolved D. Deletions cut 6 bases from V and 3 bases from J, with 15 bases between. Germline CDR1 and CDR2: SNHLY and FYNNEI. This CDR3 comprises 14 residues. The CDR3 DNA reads TGTGCCAGCAGCTCAGGTCGGGCCCTCTACGAGCAGTACTTC. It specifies CASSSGRALYEQYF.

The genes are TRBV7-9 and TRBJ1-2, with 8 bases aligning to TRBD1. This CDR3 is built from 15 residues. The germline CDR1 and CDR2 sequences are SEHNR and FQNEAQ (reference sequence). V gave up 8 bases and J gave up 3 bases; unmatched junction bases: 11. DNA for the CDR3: TGTGCCAGCGGGGACAGGACAGGGCCCGACTATGGCTACACCTTC. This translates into CASGDRTGPDYGYTF.

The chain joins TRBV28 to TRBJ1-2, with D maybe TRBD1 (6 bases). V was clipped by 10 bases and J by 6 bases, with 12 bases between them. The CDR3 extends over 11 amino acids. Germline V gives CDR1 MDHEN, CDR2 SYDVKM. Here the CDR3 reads CAISGTHGYTF. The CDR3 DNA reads TGTGCCATCTCCGGGACACATGGCTACACCTTC.

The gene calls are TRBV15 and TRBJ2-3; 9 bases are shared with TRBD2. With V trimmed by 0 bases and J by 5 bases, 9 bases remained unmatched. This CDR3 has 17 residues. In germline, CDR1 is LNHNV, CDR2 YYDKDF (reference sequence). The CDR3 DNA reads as TGTGCCACCAGCAGAGATCTCGGCGGGAGGGAAGGAGATACGCAGTATTTT. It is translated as CATSRDLGGREGDTQYF.